The 20 T cell receptor beta chains reported below all come from one sample, sequenced in a study of blood T cell repertoires in COVID-19. This table comes from immunoSEQ multiplex PCR, and its TCRdb copy is limited to in-frame clones, with some not included. The table shows around 260,000 clones, with around 90% occurring only once. Material: peripheral blood. Receptor source: a human donor in a cohort sampled during active COVID-19.

V usage is TRBV28 and J usage is TRBJ2-7, with no clear D. Looked up from germline, CDR1 is MDHEN and CDR2 is SYDVKM. The CDR3 length is 17 residues. Trimming cost V 1 base and J 6 bases, with 22 bases left between them. CDR3 protein: CASSLSRGCHQLCEQYF. The DNA of the CDR3 is TGTGCCAGCAGTTTATCGCGCGGATGCCACCAGCTCTGCGAGCAGTACTTC.

The chain recombines TRBV23-1 with TRBJ2-7; no clear D. TRBV23-1 is noted as an ORF with a role that remains uncertain. V shed 1 base and J shed 0 bases, with 10 bases lying between them. The CDR3 totals 15 residues. The chain's CDR3 is CASSQYEKLSYEQYF. The CDR3 DNA is TGCGCCAGCAGTCAATATGAGAAACTCTCCTACGAGCAGTACTTC.

The chain employs TRBV30 and TRBJ2-7; D remains ambiguous. From germline, CDR1 is GTSNPN and CDR2 SVGIG (reference sequence). V shed 0 bases and J shed 5 bases, with 11 bases lying between them. The CDR3 totals 13 residues. The DNA of the CDR3 is TGTGCCTGGAGTGTCGGGTCTTCCGACGAGCAGTACTTC. Its translation is CAWSVGSSDEQYF.

The rearrangement links TRBV10-2 to TRBJ2-7; 9 bases are a match to TRBD1. The germline CDR1 and CDR2 sequences are WSHSY and SAAADI. V lost 7 bases to trimming and J lost 2 bases; unmatched junction nucleotides: 9. This CDR3 has 15 residues. The CDR3 bases are TGCGCCAGCATCCACCGGGACAGGGTACCCTACGAGCAGTACTTC. This gives the protein CASIHRDRVPYEQYF.

CDR3 sequence (DNA): TGTGCCAGCAGCTCAACCCATCGGACAGGGGGGTCCGAAGCTTTCTTT. It encodes CASSSTHRTGGSEAFF. The chain uses TRBV7-8 and TRBJ1-1, with TRBD1 identical over 10 bases. V shed 4 bases and J 8 bases; nucleotides not matched to a gene: 13. This CDR3 has 16 amino acids. The germline CDR1 and CDR2 sequences are SGHVS and FQNEAQ. Filled out from reference TRBV7-8 and TRBJ1-1, the complete variable domain reads GAGVSQSPRYKVAKRGQDVALRCDPISGHVSLFWYQQALGQGPEFLTYFQNEAQLDKSGLPSDRFFAERPEGSVSTLKIQRTQQEDSAVYLCASSSTHRTGGSEAFFGQGTRLTVV.

The chain couples TRBV10-3 to TRBJ2-2; a possible D gene is TRBD2 (6 bases). CDR1 ENHRY and CDR2 SYGVKD come from the germline V gene. V lost 4 bases to trimming and J lost 4 bases, with 7 bases between them. This CDR3 spans 13 amino acids. The DNA of the CDR3 is TGTGCCATCAGTGCGGGACTCACCGGGGAGCTGTTTTTT. Its translation: CAISAGLTGELFF.

The chain combines TRBV5-5 with TRBJ2-1; tentative D call: TRBD2 (6 bases). The CDR3 is 13 residues long. Trimming stripped 1 base from V and 8 bases from J, with 10 bases between. Germline V gives CDR1 SGHKS, CDR2 YYEKEE (reference sequence). The CDR3 sequence: CASSLYRRDEQFF. CDR3 nucleotide sequence: TGTGCCAGCAGCTTGTATCGGAGGGATGAGCAGTTCTTC.

The chain couples TRBV12-3 or TRBV12-4 to TRBJ2-7, with D possibly TRBD1 on 5 matching bases. The V and J ends lost 5 bases and 0 bases respectively, with 8 bases between them. This CDR3 region has 13 residues. In DNA, the CDR3 is TGTGCCAGCAGTAGGACATTCTCCTACGAGCAGTACTTC. Translating gives CASSRTFSYEQYF.

The V call is TRBV15, the J call TRBJ2-1; D perhaps matches TRBD2 (5 bases). CDR1 is LNHNV and CDR2 is YYDKDF in the germline V gene (reference sequence). This CDR3 has 17 residues. Trimming took 1 base from V and 8 from J, leaving 21 bases between them. CDR3: CATSRGLLVTSRDEQFF. The CDR3 DNA reads TGTGCCACCAGCAGAGGCTTACTAGTAACGAGTCGAGATGAGCAGTTCTTC. The entire variable domain, with the rest obtained from reference TRBV15 and TRBJ2-1, is as follows: DAMVIQNPRYQVTQFGKPVTLSCSQTLNHNVMYWYQQKSSQAPKLLFHYYDKDFNNEADTPDNFQSRRPNTSFCFLDIRSPGLGDTAMYLCATSRGLLVTSRDEQFFGPGTRLTVL.

The genes are TRBV30 and TRBJ2-7; D perhaps matches TRBD1 (6 bases). The CDR3 extends over 13 amino acids. V was clipped by 6 bases and J by 2 bases, with 14 bases between them. The germline gives CDR1 GTSNPN, CDR2 SVGIG (reference sequence). The CDR3, as DNA: TGTGCCTGCACCGGGACATTGACCTACGAGCAGTACTTC. Protein: CACTGTLTYEQYF.

The rearrangement links TRBV19 to TRBJ2-3, with D uncertain. This CDR3 spans 14 amino acids. V shed 11 bases and J shed 0 bases, with 15 bases lying between them. Germline loops: CDR1 LNHDA, CDR2 SQIVND (reference sequence). The CDR3 here is CASSPGYSTDTQYF. CDR3 in DNA: TGTGCCTCTTCCCCCGGGTATAGCACAGATACGCAGTATTTT.

CDR3 bases: TGTGCCAGCAGTGAATGGGGGGGAGGGAACTATGGCTACACCTTC. This encodes CASSEWGGGNYGYTF. The chain has TRBV6-1 and TRBJ1-2; a weak D match, TRBD1 (5 bases). The CDR3 contains 15 residues. The V and J ends lost 2 bases and 2 bases respectively, with 12 bases between them. Germline V gene sequence: CDR1 MNHNS, CDR2 SASEGT.

J is TRBJ1-3 and V is TRBV14; D gene unclear. This CDR3 contains 15 residues. Germline CDR1 reads SGHDN; CDR2 reads FVKESK. V was cut by 1 base and J by 0 bases, with 7 bases left in between. CDR3 sequence: CASSQAGGSGNTIYF. CDR3 coding DNA: TGTGCCAGCAGCCAAGCCGGAGGCTCTGGAAACACCATATATTTT. The complete variable domain, with remaining parts taken from reference TRBV14 and TRBJ1-3, reads EAGVTQFPSHSVIEKGQTVTLRCDPISGHDNLYWYRRVMGKEIKFLLHFVKESKQDESGMPNNRFLAERTGGTYSTLKVQPAELEDSGVYFCASSQAGGSGNTIYFGEGSWLTVV.

This sequence joins TRBV19 and TRBJ1-5; D is unclear. This CDR3 contains 13 residues. The germline V and J ends were trimmed by 4 bases and 5 bases, with 9 bases remaining between them. Germline CDR1 reads LNHDA; CDR2 reads SQIVND (reference sequence). CDR3 amino acids: CASSTSRDQPQHF. CDR3 nucleotide sequence: TGTGCCAGTAGTACCTCGCGAGATCAGCCCCAGCATTTT.

This CDR3 reads CASSVVWRAGELFF. The CDR3 bases are TGTGCCAGCAGCGTAGTTTGGAGAGCCGGGGAGCTGTTTTTT. The chain links TRBV9 to TRBJ2-2; D is unresolved. Germline V gives CDR1 SGDLS, CDR2 YYNGEE. Trimming stripped 0 bases from V and 6 bases from J, with 9 bases between. This CDR3 is 14 amino acids long.

The chain has TRBV9 and TRBJ2-7; 7 nucleotides align to TRBD1. There are 15 residues in the CDR3. CDR1 SGDLS and CDR2 YYNGEE come from the germline V gene. The J segment lost 6 bases and the V segment lost 1 base, leaving 10 bases of the junction unmatched. The CDR3 reads CASSVTGTAPSEQYF. CDR3 DNA sequence: TGTGCCAGCAGCGTAACCGGGACAGCGCCCTCCGAGCAGTACTTC.

The rearrangement joins TRBV6-6 to TRBJ2-7; TRBD2 matches 7 bases. Trimming at V came to 6 bases and at J to 4 bases, leaving 12 bases not matched to a gene. Germline CDR1 is MNHNY and CDR2 is SVGAGI (reference sequence). The CDR3 is 15 residues long. CDR3 nucleotide sequence: TGTGCCAGCAGAAAAACTAGCGAACAGTTTTACGAGCAGTACTTC. Amino acids: CASRKTSEQFYEQYF.

The chain carries TRBV5-8 and TRBJ2-7; D gene ambiguous. Germline CDR1 reads SGHTS; CDR2 reads YDEGEE. CDR3 length: 14 amino acids. The V and J ends lost 1 base and 0 bases respectively, with 8 bases between them. CDR3 DNA: TGTGCCAGCAGCTTGTCGGGTTTCTCCTACGAGCAGTACTTC. Protein sequence: CASSLSGFSYEQYF.

Details on this clone: The sample carries other DNA sequences with the same CDR3. The chain uses TRBV28 and TRBJ1-2; 8 nucleotides agree with TRBD1. The CDR3 spans 13 residues. V shed 6 bases and J 4 bases; nucleotides not matched to a gene: 4. CDR1 and CDR2 from the germline V gene are MDHEN and SYDVKM. The chain's CDR3 is CASSSGQGYGYTF. In DNA, the CDR3 is TGTGCCAGCAGCTCCGGACAGGGCTATGGCTACACCTTC.

The chain joins TRBV11-2 to TRBJ1-4; 7 bases are shared with TRBD1. This CDR3 has 15 amino acids. In germline, CDR1 is SGHAT, CDR2 FQNNGV. Trimming at V came to 5 bases and at J to 2 bases, leaving 5 bases not matched to a gene. The DNA of the CDR3 is TGTGCCAGCAGCGTTACGGGACAGACTAATGAAAAACTGTTTTTT. It encodes CASSVTGQTNEKLFF.